This T cell receptor beta chain was retrieved from a study of patients and donors after allogeneic stem cell transplantation (dated by TCRdb to between 2020 and 2021). This clonotype was observed many times. Its antigen target is currently unknown. No base quality information exists; no much larger clone differs at one position. The library was built by means of RT-PCR. The run used a NextSeq 550. Starting from the raw public reads, TCRdb applied fastp trimming at Q25, assembled clones with MiXCR and retained in-frame beta chains. Every CDR3 protein is listed once, alongside the most common genes and DNA of its rows. In this sample the table shows 400,000 to 450,000 distinct CDR3 sequences, approximately 16% of which occur a single time. The ten largest clonotypes hold less than 8.5% of the sample. CDR1 and CDR2 were assigned from the germline V gene (reference sequence) as DFQATT and SNEGSKA. A distance of 12 bases separates the germline ends of V and J, which lose 3 bases and 10 bases respectively. The CDR3 has 11 amino acids, counting the end cysteine and phenylalanine. Only the CDR3 DNA stays, 33 bases, in frame from base 1.

The sequence links TRBV20-1 to TRBJ1-1; tentative D gene TRBD1, with 5 bases matching. The receptor comes from a human donor who was either an allogeneic HSCT recipient or a stem cell or donor lymphocyte infusion donor (not recorded which). It is not recorded whose cells these are; they may come from a transplant donor. The sample comprised blood, either unsorted or a sorted T cell fraction (not recorded which). At the DNA level, the sequence is TGCAGTGCTAGGCAAAAGGGGCCAGCTTTCTTT. Its translation reads: CSARQKGPAFF.